This TCR beta chain was documented in a study of cytomegalovirus exposure and HLA in healthy donors (dated by TCRdb to 2016 to 2017). For context, the study as a whole: A later analysis indicated that the 100 to 150 validation repertoires were generated on the platform also employed for the 700 or so repertoires of the first cohort. The study was designed to test whether signatures of past pathogen exposure could be identified by cataloging public T cell receptors. The study combined high-throughput TCR immunosequencing, statistical association of individual TCRs with disease status, and machine learning to predict cytomegalovirus infection status. A separate validation cohort of about 110 different subjects was used in addition to the approximately 610-subject first cohort.

Donors formed part of the validation cohort, which comprised 120 subjects and was distinct from the first cohort of under 750 subjects. What the research found in general, with its limitations: The study listed 170 or so TCR beta chains as associated with cytomegalovirus. A later analysis had no HLA typing for the validation cohort, so co-occurrence there was scored across all 120 repertoires. It was suggested by the authors that the approach could potentially be generalized to other disease states and immunological phenotypes. Across donors, most TCR sequences were observed very rarely, whereas some public TCRs were present in many individuals. Three of the identified cytomegalovirus-associated TCR beta chains were confirmed in vitro to be specific for cytomegalovirus antigens. Of the cluster scores, about 94% were above 0 in a later analysis, which found that TCRs clustered in the first cohort also tended to co-occur in the 120 validation repertoires. The classifier was reported to diagnose cytomegalovirus status with high specificity and sensitivity in both the original and validation cohorts.

Library creation used the immunoSEQ multiplex PCR assay. Turning to the authors' computational methods: A statistical classification framework was built to diagnose cytomegalovirus status from the catalog of TCR beta chain sequences. As stored in TCRdb, this immuneACCESS dataset retains in-frame rearrangements with V and J assigned. A fraction of the clones does not appear; measured against another copy, unresolved V genes explain less than half of the discrepancy, and the remainder lacks a known reason. V and J calls and clone size are those listed in that table; D and trimming were worked out from the DNA. The sample table records approximately 150,000 clones; about 90% of these occur just once. The top ten clones comprise about 3% of the sample. The junction shows trimming of 0 bases on V and 7 bases on J, plus 11 bases between the germline ends. As encoded in the germline V gene, CDR1 is SGHDT while CDR2 is YYEEEE. From its cysteine to its phenylalanine, the CDR3 spans 14 amino acids. Only the CDR3 portion is preserved as DNA: 42 bases, with reading frame beginning at the first base.

Details on this clone: The clone's antigen remains unknown. No qualities accompany the bases; no much larger clone lies one base away.

The sequenced sample consisted of PBMCs. The chain is encoded by TRBV5-6 joined to TRBJ2-1, with TRBD1 as a weak D call on 6 bases. The origin of this receptor is a woman aged 18-29 years in good health and CMV-seropositive. The nucleotide sequence is given as TGTGCCAGCAGCTTGGAAACAGGGTGGAATGAGCAGTTCTTC. It translates as CASSLETGWNEQFF.